Sequencing of this T cell receptor beta chain was carried out in a study of blood T cells in healthy people across ages (dated by TCRdb to the mid-2010s). Background for the entire study: In model experiments, template switching captured roughly one uniquely barcoded TCR beta cDNA molecule for every two T cells. Using deep sequencing normalized with unique cDNA molecular identifiers, the study measured how TCR beta repertoire diversity changes with age. The donors were divided into four age groups: young (average 16 years), middle-aged (about 39), aged (approximately 62) and long-lived (approximately 74). Donors of different ages were randomly distributed across sequencing lanes to avoid experimental bias. Two additional independent replicas of 1 million unique cDNA reads from the same blood draw were analyzed for two donors (one aged 18 to 30 and one aged 80 or older). Overall results and qualifications from the work: Total diversity estimates from one million sequenced T cells were considered lower bounds and underestimates. The CMV infection status of donors was not known, potentially confounding age-related changes in expanded clonotypes. Because profiling used bulk unsorted PBMCs, naive and antigen-experienced compartments could not be compared conclusively. Observed TCR beta diversity per million T cells fell roughly linearly with age, and a significant reduction was already apparent by age around 44. Compared with the aged group, the long-lived group had more naive CD4+ T cells, fewer expanded clones and increased TCR diversity, a pattern suggesting age selection. There was a strong correlation between observed TCR beta diversity and the percentage of naive T cells measured by flow cytometry.

The library was obtained by 5' RACE. TCRdb lists the instrument as Illumina HiSeq 2500. The second PCR ran for about 7 to 11 cycles and used a J-beta primer mix along with a sample-barcoded 5' primer. A template-switch 5' adaptor carrying 12 random nucleotides introduced a unique molecular identifier onto each TCR beta cDNA molecule. Each sample yielded at least 2.5 million CDR3-containing paired-end reads. First-strand cDNA was synthesized from all RNA with the Mint cDNA synthesis kit, primed by a TRBC-specific oligonucleotide. All cDNA was treated with uracil-DNA glycosylase and then went through a first 18-cycle PCR with the universal primers M1SS and BC2_uni_R. Per the authors' processing: Each sample was normalized by randomly selecting 1 million high-quality reads, each carrying a distinct molecular identifier. Reads sharing molecular identifiers were discarded rather than binned into consensus sequences. CDR3 identification, clonotype clustering and error correction used MiTCR with a Q25 quality threshold and the strictest error-elimination algorithm. A nonparametric unseen species model using Euler transformation provided a lower-bound estimate of total TCR beta diversity. TCRdb itself trimmed the public reads at Q25 with fastp, ran MiXCR and retained productive beta chains. Duplicate CDR3 protein sequences are folded into a single record with the most common DNA and genes. For this entry, the V and J calls and clone size follow TCRdb and not the study's own pipeline. In this sample the table shows around 1.7 million distinct CDR3 sequences, roughly 27% of which occur a single time. The top ten hold about 7.7% of the sample.

Comment on this clonotype: The antigen it binds to is not known. No clone much larger than this one lies a single base away; base qualities are absent.

The approximately 41 donors, aged about 6 to 95 years, were systemically healthy Caucasian individuals from Russia. Around 9.7 milliliters of peripheral blood were collected from each donor into EDTA-treated Vacutainer tubes. Ficoll-Paque density-gradient centrifugation was used to isolate PBMCs, with at least 7 million per sample. Trizol reagent was used to extract total RNA from the PBMCs, yielding at least 6 micrograms per sample. For every donor, flow cytometry on a PBMC aliquot measured the percentage of naive CD45RAhigh/CD27high T cells. This sequence originates from a woman aged 30 to 39 in good health. The sequenced sample consisted of blood.

The CDR3 corresponds to CASSLGGSANTGELFF. In nucleotides, the sequence is TGTGCCAGCAGTTTAGGCGGTAGCGCGAACACCGGGGAGCTGTTTTTT. The chain links TRBV12-3 or TRBV12-4 with TRBJ2-2, and the D gene may be TRBD2, 5 bases matching. Trimming costs V 1 base and J 0 bases, and their ends lie 9 bases apart. Taken from cysteine to phenylalanine, the CDR3 has 16 residues. Only CDR3 DNA remains: 48 bases, in frame from the first base.